Following are 27 T cell receptor beta chains from one sample sequenced in a study of CD8+ T cells in alopecia areata. Extracted RNA was reverse transcribed, and the resulting cDNA served as sequencing template. Sequencing used immunoSEQ multiplex PCR; TCRdb keeps in-frame clones, though not all of them. The sample lists 100,000 to 150,000 clones; around 49% were seen once. The starting material was CD8+ T cells sorted from blood, obtained at week 0. Source of these receptors: a human donor with alopecia areata.

This clone was picked up a small number of times. This sequence joins TRBV5-1 and TRBJ1-2, with 7 bases that match TRBD1. The CDR3 loop spans 13 amino acids. The junction had 4 bases not matched to a gene; V was cut back by 4 bases and J by 4 bases. Germline V gene sequence: CDR1 SGHRS, CDR2 YFSETQ. This CDR3 reads CASSEDRPYGYTF. The CDR3 nucleotides read TGCGCCAGCAGCGAGGACAGGCCCTATGGCTACACCTTC.

As DNA, the CDR3 is TGTGCCTGGAGTCTCCTCCCCCCCACGAACACCGGGGAGCTGTTTTTT. It translates to CAWSLLPPTNTGELFF. The chain has TRBV30 and TRBJ2-2, with D hard to call. Trimming stripped 2 bases from V and 0 bases from J, with 13 bases between. This CDR3 is 16 amino acids long. CDR1 and CDR2 (germline): GTSNPN, SVGIG (reference sequence).

This clone has only one observation. The chain uses TRBV5-6 and TRBJ2-2; TRBD2 matches at 7 bases. J gave up 4 bases and V 1 base, and 7 bases lay outside the gene matches. The CDR3 extends over 16 amino acids. Per germline, CDR1 SGHDT and CDR2 YYEEEE. The CDR3 reads CASSLWKAGPTGELFF. CDR3 sequence (DNA): TGTGCCAGCAGCTTGTGGAAAGCGGGGCCCACCGGGGAGCTGTTTTTT.

The chain links TRBV10-3 to TRBJ2-1, with 7 bases aligning to TRBD2. The germline CDR1 and CDR2 sequences are ENHRY and SYGVKD. Trimming removed 3 bases from V and 5 bases from J; junction bases left unmatched: 4. This CDR3 region has 14 residues. The CDR3 DNA reads as TGTGCCATCAGTGAAAGAGGGACTAACAATGAGCAGTTCTTC. Protein: CAISERGTNNEQFF.

The chain recombines TRBV27 with TRBJ2-5; D is perhaps TRBD1 (8 bases). The germline gives CDR1 MNHEY, CDR2 SMNVEV (reference sequence). V was cut by 5 bases and J by 5 bases, with 18 bases left in between. This CDR3 spans 15 amino acids. The CDR3 nucleotides are TGTGCCAGCAGTAACGCCGACAGGGGAGGGGAGACCCAGTACTTC. It translates to CASSNADRGGETQYF.

The V gene is TRBV9, the J gene TRBJ1-1, with D possibly being TRBD1 (6 bases). V gave up 0 bases and J gave up 6 bases, with 15 bases separating them. Germline assignment: CDR1 SGDLS and CDR2 YYNGEE. The CDR3 length is 15 residues. CDR3 nucleotide sequence: TGTGCCAGCAGCGTAGGCGGAGGGGGAAAGTCTGAAGCTTTCTTT. This encodes CASSVGGGGKSEAFF.

The genes are TRBV30 and TRBJ2-2; D uncertain. V lost 5 bases to trimming and J lost 1 base, with 11 bases between them. CDR1 is GTSNPN and CDR2 is SVGIG in the germline V gene (reference sequence). The CDR3 has 14 residues. This chain's CDR3 is CAWRPVMNTGELFF. CDR3 bases: TGTGCCTGGCGACCGGTGATGAACACCGGGGAGCTGTTTTTT.

This clone came up many times. Other DNA sequences in the sample encode the same CDR3. The chain uses TRBV9 and TRBJ1-5; D may be TRBD1 (5 bases). CDR3 length: 14 amino acids. Germline lookup yields CDR1 SGDLS and CDR2 YYNGEE. Trimming removed 0 bases from V and 3 bases from J, with 7 bases in between. The CDR3 nucleotides read TGTGCCAGCAGCGTAGGGGGCCCCAATCAGCCCCAGCATTTT. The encoded protein is CASSVGGPNQPQHF.

This clone was seen a handful of times. The J gene is TRBJ2-5, the V gene TRBV11-2; the D call may be TRBD1 or TRBD2 (5 bases each). This CDR3 has 15 residues. V shed 0 bases and J shed 0 bases, with 8 bases lying between them. Germline V gene lookup returns CDR1 SGHAT and CDR2 FQNNGV. CDR3 loop: CASSLDGGDQETQYF. The CDR3 DNA sequence: TGTGCCAGCAGCTTAGATGGGGGAGACCAAGAGACCCAGTACTTC.

The rearrangement links TRBV6-5 to TRBJ1-1; no reliable D call. This CDR3 is 13 amino acids long. The V gene lost 0 bases and the J gene lost 3 bases, with 5 bases spanning the gap. Per the germline V gene, CDR1 is MNHEY and CDR2 is SVGAGI. For the CDR3, the DNA is TGTGCCAGCAGTTACTCCGGATACACTGAAGCTTTCTTT. Protein sequence: CASSYSGYTEAFF.

V usage is TRBV29-1 and J usage is TRBJ2-1; 10 nucleotides agree with TRBD2. Germline V lookup: CDR1 SQVTM, CDR2 ANQGSEA. The CDR3 length is 14 residues. V was clipped by 3 bases and J by 1 base; unmatched bases: 0. CDR3 region: CSVETSGSYNEQFF. For the CDR3, the DNA is TGCAGCGTTGAGACTAGCGGGTCCTACAATGAGCAGTTCTTC.

This clone has just a few counts. The chain links TRBV29-1 to TRBJ1-2; tentative D call: TRBD1 (6 bases). The CDR3 spans 15 residues. Germline V gene data show CDR1 as SQVTM and CDR2 as ANQGSEA. V lost 0 bases to trimming and J lost 7 bases, with 18 bases between them. CDR3 residues: CSVEEWTEVQSGYTF. For the CDR3, the DNA is TGCAGCGTTGAAGAATGGACAGAAGTTCAGTCTGGCTACACCTTC.

The chain is built from TRBV5-6 and TRBJ1-1; possibly TRBD1 for D (6 bases). CDR3 length: 14 residues. Germline V gene data show CDR1 as SGHDT and CDR2 as YYEEEE. Trimming pared 3 bases from V and 3 bases from J, leaving 12 bases between. The CDR3 nucleotides read TGTGCCAGCAGCTCGTCACAGGGCTACACTGAAGCTTTCTTT. Translated, it gives CASSSSQGYTEAFF.

The rearrangement uses TRBV19 and TRBJ2-1; 7 nucleotides line up with TRBD2. Trimming removed 10 bases from V and 5 bases from J; junction bases left unmatched: 5. Germline CDR1 LNHDA, CDR2 SQIVND (reference sequence). This CDR3 is 12 amino acids long. The CDR3 sequence is CATHGGNNEQFF. For the CDR3, the DNA is TGTGCCACGCACGGGGGGAACAATGAGCAGTTCTTC.

This chain uses TRBV30 with TRBJ2-7, with D perhaps matching TRBD1 or TRBD2 (6 bases each). Germline CDR1 reads GTSNPN; CDR2 reads SVGIG (reference sequence). V shed 0 bases and J shed 3 bases, with 15 bases lying between them. The CDR3 is 15 amino acids. DNA of the CDR3: TGTGCCTGGAGTGTAGAGGGGGGCCAAGGCTACGAGCAGTACTTC. Protein product: CAWSVEGGQGYEQYF.

This clone showed up just a few times. The rearrangement joins TRBV4-1 to TRBJ2-1; 10 bases agree with TRBD2. The CDR3 sequence is 18 residues long. Trimming cost V 2 bases and J 9 bases; bases outside gene matches: 16. Germline V gene lookup returns CDR1 MGHRA and CDR2 YSYEKL. CDR3 amino acids: CASSQKGAGGRFGSEQFF. The CDR3 DNA reads as TGCGCCAGCAGCCAAAAGGGAGCGGGGGGGCGTTTCGGTAGTGAGCAGTTCTTC.

This clone was seen a single time. This chain connects TRBV13 to TRBJ1-1, with 8 bases lining up with TRBD1. The CDR3 sequence is 15 residues long. V dropped 4 bases and J dropped 4; count of bases not matched to a gene: 8. CDR1 is PRHDT, CDR2 FYEKMQ, per germline (reference sequence). The chain's CDR3 is CASSSPDRVRTEAFF. CDR3 coding DNA: TGTGCCAGCAGCTCTCCGGACAGGGTTCGCACTGAAGCTTTCTTT.

This clone was detected a few times. V gene TRBV30 combines with J gene TRBJ2-3; 12 bases line up with TRBD2. Germline-derived CDR1 and CDR2 are GTSNPN and SVGIG (reference sequence). The CDR3 covers 14 residues. J was trimmed by 4 bases and V by 1 base; bases with no gene match: 0. The CDR3 bases are TGTGCCTGGAGTGGACTAGCGGGGGCAGATACGCAGTATTTT. It encodes CAWSGLAGADTQYF.

This clone has just a few counts. This chain links TRBV27 with TRBJ2-1; possible D gene TRBD1, 5 bases. V lost 5 bases to trimming and J lost 8 bases, with 13 bases between them. Germline CDR1 and CDR2: MNHEY and SMNVEV (reference sequence). This CDR3 is 13 amino acids long. CDR3 sequence (DNA): TGTGCCAGCAGTCAAGCAGGGTGGGATGAGCAGTTCTTC. Translation: CASSQAGWDEQFF.

The sample holds a few counts of this clone. V is TRBV6-5 and J is TRBJ1-5; D is unresolved. The germline CDR1 and CDR2 sequences are MNHEY and SVGAGI. The CDR3 runs 14 residues. V was shortened by 2 bases and J by 2 bases, with 7 bases between the two germline ends. For the CDR3, the DNA is TGTGCCAGCAGTTACCCCTTTGGCAATCAGCCCCAGCATTTT. It translates to CASSYPFGNQPQHF.

The chain uses TRBV13 and TRBJ1-1, with D unresolved. Germline V lookup: CDR1 PRHDT, CDR2 FYEKMQ (reference sequence). The CDR3 is made up of 13 amino acids. With 3 bases removed from V and 5 bases from J, the gap between germline ends came to 10 bases. CDR3: CASSFQRETEAFF. CDR3 bases: TGTGCCAGCAGCTTCCAACGGGAGACTGAAGCTTTCTTT.

The chain is built from TRBV5-6 and TRBJ2-1, with D perhaps TRBD1 (5 bases). The CDR3 runs 13 residues. V was shortened by 2 bases and J by 10 bases, with 13 bases between the two germline ends. Germline-derived CDR1 and CDR2 are SGHDT and YYEEEE. The CDR3 DNA sequence: TGTGCCAGCAGCTTTGATAGGGGTTTCGAGCAGTTCTTC. It yields the protein CASSFDRGFEQFF.

The V call is TRBV7-8, the J call TRBJ1-5; D ambiguous. Germline V gene sequence: CDR1 SGHVS, CDR2 FQNEAQ. V lost 1 base and J 2 bases, leaving 9 bases between the germline ends. The CDR3 length is 15 residues. CDR3 residues: CASSLVPEGNQPQHF. CDR3 in DNA: TGTGCCAGCAGCTTAGTGCCCGAGGGCAATCAGCCCCAGCATTTT. Full variable domain (remainder filled in from reference TRBV7-8 and TRBJ1-5): GAGVSQSPRYKVAKRGQDVALRCDPISGHVSLFWYQQALGQGPEFLTYFQNEAQLDKSGLPSDRFFAERPEGSVSTLKIQRTQQEDSAVYLCASSLVPEGNQPQHFGDGTRLSIL.

This chain joins TRBV30 and TRBJ1-1; 9 bases agree with TRBD1. The CDR3 is made up of 14 amino acids. Germline CDR1 reads GTSNPN; CDR2 reads SVGIG (reference sequence). Trimming at V came to 5 bases and at J to 6 bases, leaving 10 bases not matched to a gene. The CDR3 loop is CAWWTGAPKAEAFF. The CDR3 region has the DNA TGTGCCTGGTGGACAGGGGCCCCGAAGGCTGAAGCTTTCTTT.

There are many counts of this clone. The chain links TRBV9 to TRBJ1-2, with TRBD1 matching 9 bases. CDR1 is SGDLS, CDR2 YYNGEE, per germline. CDR3 size: 16 residues. With V trimmed by 4 bases and J by 4 bases, 11 bases remained unmatched. CDR3 in amino acids: CASSPQPGQGFYGYTF. In DNA form, the CDR3 reads TGTGCCAGCAGCCCACAGCCGGGACAGGGATTCTATGGCTACACCTTC.

This clone was seen many times. J is TRBJ2-7 and V is TRBV6-1; D not resolved. The CDR3 is 14 amino acids. V lost 4 bases to trimming and J lost 3 bases, with 13 bases between them. Germline CDR1 reads MNHNS; CDR2 reads SASEGT. The CDR3 here is CASSGSGASYEQYF. CDR3 coding DNA: TGTGCCAGCAGTGGGTCGGGCGCAAGCTACGAGCAGTACTTC.

The chain couples TRBV7-2 to TRBJ2-7; possible D gene TRBD2, 6 bases. Germline CDR1 is SGHTA and CDR2 is FQGNSA. The V end lost 5 bases, the J end lost 2 bases, and 13 bases lay between the germline ends. CDR3 length: 14 amino acids. Here the CDR3 DNA reads TGTGCCAGCAGCGCCGGGACGGGAGCCTACGAGCAGTACTTC. Translated, it gives CASSAGTGAYEQYF.